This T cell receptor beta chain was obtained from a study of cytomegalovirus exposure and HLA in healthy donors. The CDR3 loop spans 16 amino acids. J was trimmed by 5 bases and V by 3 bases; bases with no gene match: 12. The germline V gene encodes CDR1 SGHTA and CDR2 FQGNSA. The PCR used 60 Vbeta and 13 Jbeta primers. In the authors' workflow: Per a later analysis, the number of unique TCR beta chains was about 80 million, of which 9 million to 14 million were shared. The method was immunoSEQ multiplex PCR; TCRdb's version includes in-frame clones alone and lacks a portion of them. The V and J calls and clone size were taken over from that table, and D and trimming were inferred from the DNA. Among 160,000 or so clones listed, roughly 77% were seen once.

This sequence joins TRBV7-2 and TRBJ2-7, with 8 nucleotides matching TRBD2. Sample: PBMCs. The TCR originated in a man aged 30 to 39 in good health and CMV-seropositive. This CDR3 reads CASSFYGGAIMDEQYF. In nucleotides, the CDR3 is TGTGCCAGCAGCTTCTACGGGGGGGCCATAATGGACGAGCAGTACTTC.